One T cell receptor beta chain is described in this entry. As yet, its antigen is unknown. The CDR3 is made up of 16 amino acids. Germline V lookup: CDR1 MNHNS, CDR2 SASEGT. The V end lost 2 bases, the J end lost 0 bases, and 8 bases lay between the germline ends. The data are from a study of graft-versus-host responses after intestinal transplantation. Assay: immunoSEQ multiplex PCR; the TCRdb copy retains only in-frame clones and omits some. The top ten clones hold under 0.25% of a sample with 45,000 to 60,000 clones, 95% of them seen once. Sequenced material: unstimulated CD8+ T cells sorted from spleen or lymph node cells, taken before transplant. The rearrangement joins TRBV6-1 to TRBJ1-6; D might be TRBD1 (5 bases). This receptor was identified in a human donor who was the organ donor for an intestinal transplant. CDR3 residues: CASSESGGSYNSPLHF. CDR3 sequence (DNA): TGTGCCAGCAGTGAATCTGGGGGCTCCTATAATTCACCCCTCCACTTT.